This T cell receptor beta chain was observed in a study of blood T cell repertoires in COVID-19. About the research overall: The samples span acute and convalescent COVID-19 from the United States, Italy and Spain. The cDNA or gDNA used as material had been derived from T cells, B-cell-depleted T cells, or PBMCs.

This clone was seen at least ten times. Some clones are missing from TCRdb's copy, which holds only in-frame ones; the method was immunoSEQ multiplex PCR. The table records around 200,000 clones, more than 70% of them present only once. This CDR3 has 13 amino acids. CDR1 and CDR2 from the germline V gene are SGHNT and YYREEE (reference sequence). The V end lost 0 bases, the J end lost 4 bases, and 8 bases lay between the germline ends. This TCR derives from a man aged 45-65 years with active or convalescent COVID-19. Material for sequencing was peripheral blood. The J gene is TRBJ2-7, the V gene TRBV5-4; possible D gene TRBD2, 5 bases. The CDR3 nucleotides are TGTGCCAGCAGCTTGGTAAGCGGATACGAGCAGTACTTC. This gives the protein CASSLVSGYEQYF.